The next 28 T cell receptor beta chains were all read from a single sample in a study of blood T cell repertoires in COVID-19 (dated by TCRdb to the early 2020s). Libraries came from the immunoSEQ multiplex PCR assay. TCRdb provides this immuneACCESS table in a form limited to in-frame rearrangements. Some clones are lacking; in checked studies, under half of them reflect an unresolved V gene, and why the rest are absent is not known. This sample has about 140,000 clones in its table, and roughly 89% of those were observed once. Of the sample, about 4.1% falls within the top ten clones. The sequenced sample consisted of peripheral blood. The source is a woman aged 40 to 50 with acute or convalescent COVID-19.

This clone was counted once. This chain links TRBV4-1 with TRBJ2-1; TRBD2 agrees at 15 bases. This CDR3 region has 18 residues. The germline V gene encodes CDR1 MGHRA and CDR2 YSYEKL. V trimming: 1 base; J trimming: 6 bases; junction bases outside the gene matches: 7. The CDR3 is CASSQGAGTSGGLNEQFF. Written as DNA, the CDR3 is TGCGCCAGCAGCCAAGGGGCCGGGACTAGCGGGGGGCTCAATGAGCAGTTCTTC.

J is TRBJ2-7 and V is TRBV11-1, with TRBD2 matching over 7 bases. With 5 bases clipped from V and 7 bases from J, the junction kept 8 bases outside the gene matches. CDR1 is SGHAT, CDR2 FQDESV, per germline (reference sequence). CDR3 length: 13 amino acids. CDR3 nucleotide sequence: TGTGCCAGCAGCACAAGCGGGACTGGTGAGCAGTACTTC. It codes for CASSTSGTGEQYF.

The chain joins TRBV3-1 (or the pseudogene TRBV3-2) to TRBJ1-2; D is unresolved. The CDR3 extends over 13 amino acids. Germline CDR1 and CDR2: LGHDT and YNNKEL (reference sequence). The V end was cut by 3 bases, the J end by 0 bases, with 5 bases between. CDR3 protein: CASSHPTNYGYTF. CDR3 coding DNA: TGTGCCAGCAGCCACCCAACTAACTATGGCTACACCTTC.

This clone occurred once. The chain links TRBV6-4 to TRBJ2-5; the match to TRBD2 covers 9 bases. There are 20 residues in the CDR3. J was trimmed by 3 bases and V by 8 bases; bases with no gene match: 25. Germline CDR1 and CDR2: MRHNA and SNTAGT. This CDR3 is CASSITLAGAPRVVEETQYF. CDR3 nucleotide sequence: TGTGCCAGCTCGATCACCTTAGCGGGAGCTCCGAGGGTAGTAGAAGAGACCCAGTACTTC.

The chain recombines TRBV29-1 with TRBJ1-2; 7 bases map to TRBD1. V lost 8 bases, J lost 3 bases, and 9 bases stayed unmatched. Germline CDR1 SQVTM, CDR2 ANQGSEA. The CDR3 is made up of 13 amino acids. The CDR3 nucleotides are TGCAGCACAAGAGCCGGGACAGACTATGGCTACACCTTC. This gives the protein CSTRAGTDYGYTF.

The chain is built from TRBV3-1 (or the pseudogene TRBV3-2) and TRBJ2-7, with 10 bases matching TRBD1. Germline lookup yields CDR1 LGHDT and CDR2 YNNKEL (reference sequence). The junction had 1 base not matched to a gene; V was cut back by 5 bases and J by 6 bases. The length of the CDR3 is 12 residues. The CDR3 sequence: CASSDRGREQYF. CDR3 nucleotides: TGTGCCAGCAGCGACAGGGGGCGCGAGCAGTACTTC.

The rearrangement uses TRBV28 and TRBJ1-6; no clear D. Germline loops: CDR1 MDHEN, CDR2 SYDVKM. This CDR3 region has 18 residues. The germline V and J ends were trimmed by 6 bases and 6 bases, with 24 bases remaining between them. This CDR3 is CASSRTPLTTTFNSPLHF. The CDR3 nucleotides are TGTGCCAGCAGCCGCACCCCTCTGACGACAACATTTAATTCACCCCTCCACTTT.

This chain uses TRBV29-1 with TRBJ1-1; 7 bases line up with TRBD1. V shed 7 bases and J 5 bases; nucleotides not matched to a gene: 7. Germline V gene data show CDR1 as SQVTM and CDR2 as ANQGSEA. There are 12 residues in the CDR3. CDR3 bases: TGCAGCGCCCATGAACAGGGGACTGAAGCTTTCTTT. Protein product: CSAHEQGTEAFF.

The sample holds a few counts of this clone. The rearrangement uses TRBV4-2 and TRBJ1-1; TRBD1 is a possible D gene (5 bases). The germline gives CDR1 LGHNA, CDR2 YNFKEQ. Trimming removed 0 bases at V and 10 bases at J, with 15 bases between. The CDR3 sequence is 14 residues long. The CDR3 loop is CASSQDSRVVPAFF. Written as DNA, the CDR3 is TGTGCCAGCAGCCAAGATAGCAGGGTAGTTCCAGCTTTCTTT.

In its sample, this clone was seen a few times. The V call is TRBV7-2, the J call TRBJ1-6; perhaps TRBD1 as D (5 bases). Trimming removed 0 bases at V and 5 bases at J, with 17 bases between. CDR1 and CDR2 (germline): SGHTA, FQGNSA. The CDR3 totals 18 residues. CDR3 amino acids: CASSLALAGRGDNSPLHF. CDR3 DNA: TGTGCCAGCAGCTTAGCGTTGGCAGGACGGGGGGATAATTCACCCCTCCACTTT.

The V and J genes are TRBV24-1 and TRBJ1-5; TRBD1 matches 9 bases. Germline CDR1 is KGHDR and CDR2 is SFDVKD. Trimming at V came to 5 bases and at J to 0 bases, leaving 7 bases not matched to a gene. This CDR3 region has 17 residues. DNA for the CDR3: TGTGCCACCAGTGGTACAGGGGGCCCGAATAGCAATCAGCCCCAGCATTTT. It encodes CATSGTGGPNSNQPQHF.

This chain joins TRBV11-3 and TRBJ2-7, with TRBD2 matching over 13 bases. The CDR3 is 15 residues long. Per germline, CDR1 SGHNT and CDR2 YENEEA. J gave up 5 bases and V 5 bases, and 6 bases lay outside the gene matches. This CDR3 is CASSLGLAGKDEQYF. CDR3 nucleotides: TGTGCCAGCAGCCTGGGACTAGCGGGAAAGGACGAGCAGTACTTC.

The rearrangement links TRBV27 to TRBJ1-4, with D possibly TRBD1 on 6 matching bases. The V and J ends lost 5 bases and 8 bases respectively, with 12 bases between them. The germline gives CDR1 MNHEY, CDR2 SMNVEV (reference sequence). The CDR3 is made up of 13 amino acids. The CDR3 loop is CASSKGGGEKLFF. CDR3 nucleotide sequence: TGTGCCAGCAGTAAAGGGGGGGGAGAAAAACTGTTTTTT.

This clone was detected only once. This chain links TRBV19 with TRBJ2-7; 7 bases are shared with TRBD1. This CDR3 contains 16 residues. V shed 3 bases, J shed 4 bases, and the junction held 12 bases outside the gene matches. CDR1 and CDR2 (germline): LNHDA, SQIVND (reference sequence). The CDR3 coding sequence is TGTGCCAGTAGTATGGTGGCAGGGGGAGCGACTTACGAGCAGTACTTC. Translated: CASSMVAGGATYEQYF.

The table lists this clone with many counts. This rearrangement joins TRBV4-3 to TRBJ1-6, with D tentatively TRBD1 (6 bases). This CDR3 has 15 residues. Germline lookup yields CDR1 LGHNA and CDR2 YSLEER. V lost 3 bases and J lost 6, with 12 bases in between. Here the CDR3 reads CASSQVTGFNSPLHF. CDR3 nucleotides: TGCGCCAGCAGCCAGGTTACAGGGTTTAATTCACCCCTCCACTTT.

The chain uses TRBV2 and TRBJ1-5, with 12 bases aligning to TRBD1. From germline, CDR1 is SNHLY and CDR2 FYNNEI. The CDR3 runs 15 residues. J lost 7 bases, V lost 6 bases, and 7 bases had no gene match. CDR3 DNA: TGTGCCAGCAGCGGGACAGGGGGCGGGTTGCAGCCCCAGCATTTT. This codes for CASSGTGGGLQPQHF.

The CDR3 protein is CASSQFRGADTQYF. The CDR3 DNA reads TGCGCCAGCAGCCAGTTCAGGGGGGCAGATACGCAGTATTTT. The chain combines TRBV4-3 with TRBJ2-3, with a tentative D call TRBD1 (7 bases). Looked up from germline, CDR1 is LGHNA and CDR2 is YSLEER. The CDR3 contains 14 residues. Deletions cut 3 bases from V and 4 bases from J, with 11 bases between.

The chain recombines TRBV14 with TRBJ2-5; TRBD2 matches 8 bases. V gave up 4 bases and J gave up 5 bases; unmatched junction bases: 6. Germline lookup yields CDR1 SGHDN and CDR2 FVKESK. The CDR3 runs 14 residues. The CDR3 nucleotides are TGTGCCAGCAGCCCCTCGCGGGGGGCGGAGACCCAGTACTTC. This encodes CASSPSRGAETQYF.

The rearrangement uses TRBV18 and TRBJ1-1, with D perhaps TRBD1 (5 bases). With 2 bases removed from V and 4 bases from J, the gap between germline ends came to 14 bases. Per the germline V gene, CDR1 is KGHSH and CDR2 is LQKENI. This CDR3 is 15 amino acids long. The CDR3 sequence is CASSPNAGLVTEAFF. CDR3 bases: TGTGCCAGCTCACCAAATGCAGGGCTGGTCACTGAAGCTTTCTTT.

The chain employs TRBV12-3 or TRBV12-4 and TRBJ1-5, with D uncertain. Trimming shortened V by 6 bases and J by 6 bases, and 12 bases separated the two germline ends. CDR3 length: 13 residues. The CDR3 sequence is CASSPTGGQPQHF. CDR3 bases: TGTGCCAGCAGCCCGACGGGAGGTCAGCCCCAGCATTTT.

The rearrangement links TRBV7-9 to TRBJ2-7; 10 nucleotides line up with TRBD1. Germline V gene sequence: CDR1 SEHNR, CDR2 FQNEAQ (reference sequence). V shed 5 bases, J shed 7 bases, and the junction held 5 bases outside the gene matches. The CDR3 is 13 amino acids. The CDR3 region has the DNA TGTGCCAGCAGCCCGGGGACAGGGGAAGAGCAGTACTTC. This codes for CASSPGTGEEQYF.

The rearrangement uses TRBV28 and TRBJ1-4; 7 bases line up with TRBD1. There are 15 residues in the CDR3. Germline loops: CDR1 MDHEN, CDR2 SYDVKM. V was pared by 5 bases and J by 4 bases, with 7 bases of the junction left unmatched. The CDR3 nucleotides read TGTGCCAGCAGTGGTTCCGGGACAGATAATGAAAAACTGTTTTTT. Translated: CASSGSGTDNEKLFF.

This chain links TRBV27 with TRBJ2-5; TRBD2 agrees at 9 bases. The CDR3 runs 16 residues. CDR1 MNHEY and CDR2 SMNVEV come from the germline V gene (reference sequence). J was trimmed by 5 bases and V by 5 bases; bases with no gene match: 12. The CDR3 region has the DNA TGTGCCAGCAGTACCACAGCGGGAGGAAGTTTGGAGACCCAGTACTTC. Its translation is CASSTTAGGSLETQYF.

The V call is TRBV7-3, the J call TRBJ2-3; TRBD1 might be the D (5 bases). Germline CDR1 SGHTA, CDR2 FQGTGA. This CDR3 comprises 15 residues. V lost 0 bases to trimming and J lost 2 bases, with 9 bases between them. CDR3: CASSLTRDTTDTQYF. DNA of the CDR3: TGTGCCAGCAGCTTAACCAGGGATACCACAGATACGCAGTATTTT.

The gene calls are TRBV7-3 and TRBJ2-1; D possibly corresponds to TRBD2 (5 bases). The CDR3 sequence is 15 residues long. The V end was cut by 2 bases, the J end by 9 bases, with 17 bases between. Germline CDR1 reads SGHTA; CDR2 reads FQGTGA. The CDR3 region is CASSLDGLEGREQFF. DNA for the CDR3: TGTGCCAGCAGCTTAGATGGGCTAGAGGGCCGTGAGCAGTTCTTC.

J is TRBJ1-2 and V is TRBV4-3; TRBD1 matches at 11 bases. Germline assignment: CDR1 LGHNA and CDR2 YSLEER. This CDR3 contains 16 residues. The junction had 4 bases not matched to a gene; V was cut back by 0 bases and J by 4 bases. The CDR3 sequence is CASSQDPGQGGYGYTF. CDR3 DNA sequence: TGCGCCAGCAGCCAAGATCCGGGACAGGGGGGCTATGGCTACACCTTC.

V is TRBV3-1 (or the pseudogene TRBV3-2) and J is TRBJ2-1; D not resolved. Trimming took 2 bases from V and 5 from J, leaving 7 bases between them. This CDR3 spans 13 amino acids. Germline CDR1 LGHDT, CDR2 YNNKEL (reference sequence). Here the CDR3 reads CASSQTRDNEQFF. Written as DNA, the CDR3 is TGTGCCAGCAGCCAAACCCGCGACAATGAGCAGTTCTTC.

In this sample, this clone turned up a few times. The chain recombines TRBV19 with TRBJ2-7, with TRBD1 matching over 9 bases. Per germline, CDR1 LNHDA and CDR2 SQIVND (reference sequence). Trimming at V came to 4 bases and at J to 6 bases, leaving 4 bases not matched to a gene. The CDR3 spans 13 residues. CDR3 coding DNA: TGTGCCAGTAGTACCGGACAGGGGACCGAGCAGTACTTC. Protein: CASSTGQGTEQYF.